This entry lists 23 T cell receptor beta chains sequenced from one sample in a study of OX40 agonist ivuxolimab in advanced cancers. Repertoires were generated with immunoSEQ multiplex PCR, while TCRdb's copy carries only in-frame clones and drops some. Counted here are 95,000 to 100,000 clones, roughly 88% occurring once; the ten biggest clones make up around 1.6%. This sample comprised CD4+ or CD8+ T cells sorted from blood, obtained in a trial of the OX40 agonist ivuxolimab. The receptors here all came from an adult with an advanced solid tumor such as melanoma, head and neck, liver or kidney cancer.

This clone was observed a single time. This chain joins TRBV9 and TRBJ2-5; 11 nucleotides agree with TRBD2. Trimming took 0 bases from V and 5 from J; bases not matched to a gene: 9. CDR1 is SGDLS, CDR2 YYNGEE, per germline. The CDR3 sequence is 17 residues long. The CDR3 DNA is TGTGCCAGCAGCGTAGGGGTAGCGGGAGGGCCTCGGGAGACCCAGTACTTC. Translating it yields CASSVGVAGGPRETQYF.

Here the CDR3 reads CASSNTGGTGGDSPLHF. The CDR3 DNA is TGTGCCAGCAGCAACACCGGAGGGACAGGGGGCGATTCACCCCTCCACTTT. V and J are TRBV5-4 and TRBJ1-6; 12 nucleotides line up with TRBD1. The germline gives CDR1 SGHNT, CDR2 YYREEE (reference sequence). The CDR3 sequence is 17 residues long. Trimming cost V 4 bases and J 8 bases; bases outside gene matches: 10.

V gene TRBV18 combines with J gene TRBJ2-1; 10 bases line up with TRBD1. Germline CDR1 is KGHSH and CDR2 is LQKENI. V shed 5 bases, J shed 2 bases, and the junction held 3 bases outside the gene matches. This CDR3 spans 15 amino acids. This CDR3 reads CASSGTGVAYNEQFF. The CDR3 bases are TGTGCCAGCTCAGGGACAGGGGTTGCCTACAATGAGCAGTTCTTC.

The chain carries TRBV7-3 and TRBJ2-2; 7 nucleotides match TRBD1. There are 15 residues in the CDR3. Germline trimming cut 3 bases from V and 4 bases from J; bases unmatched to any gene: 5. Looked up from germline, CDR1 is SGHTA and CDR2 is FQGTGA. In DNA form, the CDR3 reads TGTGCCAGCAGCTTCACCTGGGACAGCACCGGGGAGCTGTTTTTT. It specifies CASSFTWDSTGELFF.

In its sample, this clone was seen once. This chain's CDR3 is CASSLDRSYEQYF. The CDR3 DNA follows: TGCGCCAGCAGTCTTGACAGATCCTACGAGCAGTACTTC. V gene TRBV4-3 combines with J gene TRBJ2-7; D might be TRBD1 (5 bases). Looked up from germline, CDR1 is LGHNA and CDR2 is YSLEER. CDR3 length equals 13 residues. V was shortened by 6 bases and J by 1 base, with 10 bases between the two germline ends.

The chain combines TRBV7-3 with TRBJ1-1; TRBD1 agrees at 8 bases. CDR1 and CDR2 (germline): SGHTA, FQGTGA. The CDR3 spans 16 residues. After removal of 0 bases from V and 8 bases from J, the junction contained 11 bases not matched to a gene. The CDR3, as DNA: TGTGCCAGCAGCTTAACTGGACAGGGCCGCCGGGGGGAAGCTTTCTTT. This codes for CASSLTGQGRRGEAFF.

This clone was recorded only once. The chain carries TRBV6-6 and TRBJ1-2; 9 bases line up with TRBD1. Germline lookup yields CDR1 MNHNY and CDR2 SVGAGI (reference sequence). V gave up 6 bases and J gave up 8 bases; unmatched junction bases: 10. This CDR3 is built from 14 residues. This CDR3 reads CASSLLGQGNGYTF. In DNA form, the CDR3 reads TGTGCCAGCAGCCTGCTGGGACAGGGTAACGGCTACACCTTC.

Regarding this clone: The sample contains more than one DNA sequence encoding this CDR3. The chain recombines TRBV5-1 with TRBJ2-7; no reliable D call. Per the germline V gene, CDR1 is SGHRS and CDR2 is YFSETQ. This CDR3 has 11 residues. V was cut by 0 bases and J by 6 bases, with 4 bases left in between. The CDR3 nucleotides are TGCGCCAGCAGCTTGGGGGGCGAGCAGTACTTC. This gives the protein CASSLGGEQYF.

Of note for this clone: Other DNA sequences of this sample code for an identical CDR3. This chain uses TRBV5-1 with TRBJ2-1, with D hard to call. This CDR3 has 13 residues. The germline gives CDR1 SGHRS, CDR2 YFSETQ. Deletions cut 1 base from V and 5 bases from J, with 7 bases between. The CDR3 DNA follows: TGCGCCAGCAGCTTGACAGTTAACAATGAGCAGTTCTTC. It is translated as CASSLTVNNEQFF.

V and J are TRBV19 and TRBJ2-5; 10 bases are shared with TRBD2. The length of the CDR3 is 17 residues. Losses at the gene ends were 3 bases for V and 1 base for J; bases not matched to a gene: 8. Germline CDR1 LNHDA, CDR2 SQIVND (reference sequence). In nucleotides, the CDR3 is TGTGCCAGTAGTATTGGTAATAGCGGGAGGCCCCAAGAGACCCAGTACTTC. It translates to CASSIGNSGRPQETQYF.

The chain couples TRBV6-1 to TRBJ1-2; TRBD1 aligns across 8 bases. Germline assignment: CDR1 MNHNS and CDR2 SASEGT. The CDR3 covers 15 residues. V lost 7 bases, J lost 6 bases, and 13 bases stayed unmatched. CDR3 in amino acids: CASIGDKMTGDGYTF. For the CDR3, the DNA is TGTGCCAGCATTGGGGACAAAATGACAGGGGATGGCTACACCTTC.

The CDR3 sequence is CASSTSGSIADTQYF. The CDR3 DNA is TGCGCCAGCAGTACTAGCGGGAGTATCGCAGATACGCAGTATTTT. The J gene is TRBJ2-3, the V gene TRBV5-1, with 11 bases matching TRBD2. After removal of 5 bases from V and 4 bases from J, the junction contained 6 bases not matched to a gene. The CDR3 is made up of 15 amino acids. The germline V gene encodes CDR1 SGHRS and CDR2 YFSETQ. Full variable domain (remainder filled in from reference TRBV5-1 and TRBJ2-3): KAGVTQTPRYLIKTRGQQVTLSCSPISGHRSVSWYQQTPGQGLQFLFEYFSETQRNKGNFPGRFSGRQFSNSRSEMNVSTLELGDSALYLCASSTSGSIADTQYFGPGTRLTVL.

This chain uses TRBV7-8 with TRBJ2-3; D remains unclear. Germline loops: CDR1 SGHVS, CDR2 FQNEAQ. V was shortened by 7 bases and J by 6 bases, with 20 bases between the two germline ends. The CDR3 runs 15 residues. The CDR3 region has the DNA TGTGCCAGCAAACAAAGTGAGGCGATGCAGGATACGCAGTATTTT. This sequence encodes CASKQSEAMQDTQYF.

The chain combines TRBV5-1 with TRBJ2-7; TRBD2 is a possible D gene (6 bases). Germline V gene lookup returns CDR1 SGHRS and CDR2 YFSETQ. The CDR3 is made up of 15 amino acids. V lost 0 bases to trimming and J lost 3 bases, with 13 bases between them. CDR3 protein: CASSLDPGRDYEQYF. The CDR3 coding sequence is TGCGCCAGCAGCTTGGACCCGGGGCGGGACTACGAGCAGTACTTC.

This clone has only one observation. The J gene is TRBJ1-1, the V gene TRBV10-3; perhaps TRBD1 as D (5 bases). The V end lost 4 bases, the J end lost 0 bases, and 6 bases lay between the germline ends. This CDR3 spans 13 amino acids. Germline CDR1 and CDR2: ENHRY and SYGVKD. The CDR3 coding sequence is TGTGCCATCAGTGTAGGGGTGAACACTGAAGCTTTCTTT. Translated, it gives CAISVGVNTEAFF.

The gene calls are TRBV19 and TRBJ2-2; D unresolved. Germline loops: CDR1 LNHDA, CDR2 SQIVND (reference sequence). V was clipped by 3 bases and J by 1 base, with 6 bases between them. The CDR3 contains 14 residues. The CDR3 DNA is TGTGCCAGTAGTATTACGCGGAACACCGGGGAGCTGTTTTTT. Its translation is CASSITRNTGELFF.

The chain employs TRBV25-1 and TRBJ1-4; 10 bases align to TRBD1. The trim removed 5 bases at V and 3 bases at J, leaving 3 bases unmatched. The germline CDR1 and CDR2 sequences are MGHDK and SYGVNS. The CDR3 runs 15 residues. The CDR3 is CASSRTGGSNEKLFF. In DNA, the CDR3 is TGTGCCAGCAGTCGGACAGGGGGGTCTAATGAAAAACTGTTTTTT.

V gene TRBV5-1 combines with J gene TRBJ1-1; perhaps TRBD1 as D (6 bases). CDR1 and CDR2 from the germline V gene are SGHRS and YFSETQ. V was pared by 0 bases and J by 4 bases, with 19 bases between. The CDR3 has 17 residues. In DNA form, the CDR3 reads TGCGCCAGCAGCTTGGACCTACAGGGTCTCTCAGCCACTGAAGCTTTCTTT. Protein: CASSLDLQGLSATEAFF.

In this sample, this clone turned up once. V and J are TRBV11-3 and TRBJ1-5, with D unclear. The CDR3 length is 16 residues. The ends were cut back, 0 bases at V and 5 bases at J, with 14 bases in the middle. The germline CDR1 and CDR2 sequences are SGHNT and YENEEA. The CDR3 region is CASSLDRVTADQPQHF. CDR3 bases: TGTGCCAGCAGCTTAGATAGGGTGACCGCGGATCAGCCCCAGCATTTT. Using reference TRBV11-3 and TRBJ1-5 for the parts outside the CDR3, the full variable domain is EAGVVQSPRYKIIEKKQPVAFWCNPISGHNTLYWYLQNLGQGPELLIRYENEEAVDDSQLPKDRFSAERLKGVDSTLKIQPAELGDSAVYLCASSLDRVTADQPQHFGDGTRLSIL.

In regard to this clone: Within the sample, other DNA sequences also encode this same CDR3. This chain connects TRBV7-6 to TRBJ1-3; D not resolved. Trimming pared 1 base from V and 5 bases from J, leaving 0 bases between. In germline, CDR1 is SGHVS, CDR2 FNYEAQ. This CDR3 is built from 11 residues. The CDR3 DNA follows: TGTGCCAGCAGCTTAGGAAACACCATATATTTT. Translated, it gives CASSLGNTIYF.

V and J are TRBV7-3 and TRBJ2-1; 8 positions match TRBD1. Per germline, CDR1 SGHTA and CDR2 FQGTGA. This CDR3 is built from 14 residues. V lost 2 bases, J lost 5 bases, and 2 bases stayed unmatched. CDR3 coding DNA: TGTGCCAGCAGCTTATCAGGGGGCCACAATGAGCAGTTCTTC. Its translation is CASSLSGGHNEQFF.

The V and J genes are TRBV5-1 and TRBJ2-1; TRBD2 aligns across 10 bases. Germline-derived CDR1 and CDR2 are SGHRS and YFSETQ. V lost 0 bases to trimming and J lost 2 bases; unmatched junction nucleotides: 2. The CDR3 loop spans 16 amino acids. The CDR3 DNA is TGCGCCAGCAGCTTGGTGACTAGCGGGCCCTACAATGAGCAGTTCTTC. This gives the protein CASSLVTSGPYNEQFF.

A remark on this clone: A junction end diverges from the germline sequence, so it may reflect a read error. Other nucleotide sequences in the sample specify the same CDR3. This chain connects TRBV7-9 to TRBJ2-7, with 7 bases fitting TRBD2. Per germline, CDR1 SEHNR and CDR2 FQNEAQ (reference sequence). The CDR3 contains 14 residues. The CDR3 region has the DNA TGTGCCAGCAGCTCCGGACTAGTGGGGTACGAGCAATACTTC. Amino acid sequence: CASSSGLVGYEQYF.